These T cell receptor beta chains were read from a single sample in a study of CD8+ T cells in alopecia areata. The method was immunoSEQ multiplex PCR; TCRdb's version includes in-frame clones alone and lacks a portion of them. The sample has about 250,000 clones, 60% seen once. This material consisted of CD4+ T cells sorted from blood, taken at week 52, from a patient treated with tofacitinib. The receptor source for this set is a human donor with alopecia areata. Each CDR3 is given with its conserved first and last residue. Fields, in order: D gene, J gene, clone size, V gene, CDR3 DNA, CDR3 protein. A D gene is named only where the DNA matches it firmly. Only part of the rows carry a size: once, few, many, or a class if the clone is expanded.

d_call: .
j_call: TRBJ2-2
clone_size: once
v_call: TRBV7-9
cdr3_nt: TGTGCCAGCCCCTATCGTGGGGGGCTGAACACCGGGGAGCTGTTTTTT
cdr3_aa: CASPYRGGLNTGELFF

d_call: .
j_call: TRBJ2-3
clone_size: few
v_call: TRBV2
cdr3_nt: TGTGCCAGCAGTGGAGGTACAGAAGATACGCAGTATTTT
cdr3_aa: CASSGGTEDTQYF

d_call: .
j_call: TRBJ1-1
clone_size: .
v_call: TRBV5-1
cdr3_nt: TGCGCCAGCAGCTCCCTCGGACGGGATGCTGAAGCTTTCTTT
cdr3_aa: CASSSLGRDAEAFF

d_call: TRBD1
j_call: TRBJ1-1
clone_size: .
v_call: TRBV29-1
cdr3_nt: TGCAGCGTTTCGACCGGGACAGGGAACACTGAAGCTTTCTTT
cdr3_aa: CSVSTGTGNTEAFF

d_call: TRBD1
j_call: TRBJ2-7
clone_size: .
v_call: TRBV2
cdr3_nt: TGTGCCAGCAAGGGACAGGGAACCTACGAGCAGTACTTC
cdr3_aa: CASKGQGTYEQYF

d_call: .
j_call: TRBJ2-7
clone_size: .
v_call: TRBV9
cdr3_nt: TGTGCCAGCAGCCCCAAGAACAGTCTCTCCTACGAGCAGTACTTC
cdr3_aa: CASSPKNSLSYEQYF

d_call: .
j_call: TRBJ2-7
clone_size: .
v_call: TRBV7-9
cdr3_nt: TGTGCCAGCAGCTCCCCGGGCGCCCCTCTGGGGGAGCAGTACTTC
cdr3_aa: CASSSPGAPLGEQYF

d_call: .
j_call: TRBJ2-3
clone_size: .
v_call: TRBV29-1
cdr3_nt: TGCAGCGCTGATGGGGGCGGCACAGATACGCAGTATTTT
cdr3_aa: CSADGGGTDTQYF

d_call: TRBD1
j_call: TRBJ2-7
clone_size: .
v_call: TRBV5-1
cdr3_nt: TGCGCCAGCAGCCGGGACAGGGACGCCTACGAGCAGTACTTC
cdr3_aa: CASSRDRDAYEQYF

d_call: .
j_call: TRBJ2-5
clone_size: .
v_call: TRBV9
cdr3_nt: TGTGCCAGCAGCGGACCTGGGGCGGGGGAGACCCAGTACTTC
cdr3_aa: CASSGPGAGETQYF

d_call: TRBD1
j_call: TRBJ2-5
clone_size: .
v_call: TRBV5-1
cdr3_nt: TGCGCCAGCAGCGCTCGGGACAGAGAGACCCAGTACTTC
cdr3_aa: CASSARDRETQYF

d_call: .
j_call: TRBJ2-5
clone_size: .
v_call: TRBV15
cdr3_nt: TGTGCCACCAGCAGAGATCCCGGGCAACAAGAGACCCAGTACTTC
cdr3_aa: CATSRDPGQQETQYF

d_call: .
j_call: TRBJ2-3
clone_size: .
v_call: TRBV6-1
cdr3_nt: TGTGCCAGCAGCAGTGACCGGAGCACAGATACGCAGTATTTT
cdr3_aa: CASSSDRSTDTQYF

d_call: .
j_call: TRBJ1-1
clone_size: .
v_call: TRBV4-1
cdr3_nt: TGCGCCAGCAGCCAAGCTCCGGGGGCGAGCGCTGAAGCTTTCTTT
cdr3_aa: CASSQAPGASAEAFF

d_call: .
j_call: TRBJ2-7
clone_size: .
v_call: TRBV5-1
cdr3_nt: TGCGCCAGCAATCCCGGACACACGCCTTCCTACGAGCAGTACTTC
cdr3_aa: CASNPGHTPSYEQYF

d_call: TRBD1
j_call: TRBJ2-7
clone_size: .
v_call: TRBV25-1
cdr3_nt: TGTGCCAGCAGTGCGGGGACAGGGTTGCCCTACGAGCAGTACTTC
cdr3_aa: CASSAGTGLPYEQYF

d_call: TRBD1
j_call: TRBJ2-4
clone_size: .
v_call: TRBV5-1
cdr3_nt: TGCGCCAGCAGCTTGGGATTGGGACAGGGCGTAATGTACTTC
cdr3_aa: CASSLGLGQGVMYF

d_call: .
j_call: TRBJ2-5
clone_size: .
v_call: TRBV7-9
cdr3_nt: TGTGCCAGCAGCTTATTGGGTGGGGAGACCCAGTACTTC
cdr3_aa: CASSLLGGETQYF

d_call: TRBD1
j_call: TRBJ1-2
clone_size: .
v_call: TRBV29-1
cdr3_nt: TGCAGCGTTGTAGGTCAGGGGGCTTGGGGCTACACCTTC
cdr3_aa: CSVVGQGAWGYTF

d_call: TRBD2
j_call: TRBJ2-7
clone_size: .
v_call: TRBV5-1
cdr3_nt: TGCGCCAGCAGCTTGGGGCTAGCGGACGCCTACGAGCAGTACTTC
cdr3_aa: CASSLGLADAYEQYF

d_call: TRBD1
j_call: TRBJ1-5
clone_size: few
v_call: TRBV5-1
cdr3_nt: TGCGCCAGCAGCTTCCAGGGACAGGGGGCTGAGCCCCAGCATTTT
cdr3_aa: CASSFQGQGAEPQHF

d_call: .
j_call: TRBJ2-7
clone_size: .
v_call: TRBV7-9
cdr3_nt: TGTGCCAGCAGCTCAACAGGGAGGAGTTACGAGCAGTACTTC
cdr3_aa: CASSSTGRSYEQYF

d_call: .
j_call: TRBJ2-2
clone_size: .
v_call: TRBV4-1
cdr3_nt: TGCGCCAGCAGCCAAGGAGGAGGGCGGACCGGGGAGCTGTTTTTT
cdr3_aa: CASSQGGGRTGELFF

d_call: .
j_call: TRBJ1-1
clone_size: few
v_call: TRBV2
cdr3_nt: TGTGCCAGCAGTGCATCGACAGCCGTGACTGAAGCTTTCTTT
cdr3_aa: CASSASTAVTEAFF

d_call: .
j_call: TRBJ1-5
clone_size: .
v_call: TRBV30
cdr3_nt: TGTGCCTGGTCCACGGGGGCACCCTATCAGCCCCAGCATTTT
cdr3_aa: CAWSTGAPYQPQHF

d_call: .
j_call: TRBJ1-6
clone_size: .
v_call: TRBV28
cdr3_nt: TGTGCCAGCAGTTTACGAAATTCACCCCTCCACTTT
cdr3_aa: CASSLRNSPLHF

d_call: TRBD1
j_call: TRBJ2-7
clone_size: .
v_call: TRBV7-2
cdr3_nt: TGTGCCAGCGGCCTGGGACAGACCTCCGGGGAGCAGTACTTC
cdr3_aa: CASGLGQTSGEQYF

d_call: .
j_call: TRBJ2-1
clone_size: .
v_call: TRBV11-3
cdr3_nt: TGTGCCAGCAGCTTACGCAGTACCAATGAGCAGTTCTTC
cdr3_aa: CASSLRSTNEQFF

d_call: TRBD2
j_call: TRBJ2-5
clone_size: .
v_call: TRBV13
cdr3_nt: TGTGCCAGCAGCCCACCCCCAAGCGGGGGGGACCAAGAGACCCAGTACTTC
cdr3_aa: CASSPPPSGGDQETQYF

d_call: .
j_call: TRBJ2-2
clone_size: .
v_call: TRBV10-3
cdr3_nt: TGTGCCATCAGTGGGGGTTCCTCGAGACCCACCGGGGAGCTGTTTTTT
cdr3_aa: CAISGGSSRPTGELFF

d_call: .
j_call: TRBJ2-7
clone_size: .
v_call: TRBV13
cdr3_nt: TGTGCCAGCAGCTTAGGCAGACGGAAAGGTTATTACGAGCAGTACTTC
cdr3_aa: CASSLGRRKGYYEQYF

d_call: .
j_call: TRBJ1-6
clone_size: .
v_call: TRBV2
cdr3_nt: TGTGCCAGCAGGCAGGAGAGTGATTCACCCCTCCACTTT
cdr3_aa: CASRQESDSPLHF

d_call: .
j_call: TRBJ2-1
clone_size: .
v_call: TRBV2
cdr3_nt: TGTGCCAGCAGTGAAGACTTCACTGGTGAGCAGTTCTTC
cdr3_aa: CASSEDFTGEQFF

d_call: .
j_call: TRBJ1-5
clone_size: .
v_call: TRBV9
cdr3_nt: TGTGCCAGCAGCGTACAGGGTCCCAATCAGCCCCAGCATTTT
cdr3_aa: CASSVQGPNQPQHF

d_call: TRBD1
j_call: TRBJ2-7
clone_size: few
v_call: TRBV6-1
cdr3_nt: TGTGCCAGCAGTAGAGACAGGGGCCAAGGCGAGCAGTACTTC
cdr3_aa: CASSRDRGQGEQYF

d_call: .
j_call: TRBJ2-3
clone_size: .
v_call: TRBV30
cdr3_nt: TGTGCCTGGAGAGTCAAGCGAATAACAGATACGCAGTATTTT
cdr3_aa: CAWRVKRITDTQYF

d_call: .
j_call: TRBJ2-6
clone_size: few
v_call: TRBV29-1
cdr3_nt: TGCAGCGTTGCAGAGTCTGGGGCCAACGTCCTGACTTTC
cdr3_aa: CSVAESGANVLTF

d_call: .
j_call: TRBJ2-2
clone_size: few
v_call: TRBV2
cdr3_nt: TGTGCCAGCATAATTCAAGGGGGCACCGGGGAGCTGTTTTTT
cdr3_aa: CASIIQGGTGELFF

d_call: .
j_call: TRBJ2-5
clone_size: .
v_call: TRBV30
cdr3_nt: TGTGCCTGGACGGTGCTTCGGGGAGCGGAGACCCAGTACTTC
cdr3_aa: CAWTVLRGAETQYF

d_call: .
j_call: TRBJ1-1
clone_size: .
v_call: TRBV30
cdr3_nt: TGTGCCTGGAGGGTTAAAAGATTTGGCACTGAAGCTTTCTTT
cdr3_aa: CAWRVKRFGTEAFF

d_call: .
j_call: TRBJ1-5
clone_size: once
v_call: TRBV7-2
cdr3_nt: TGTGCCAGCAGGGGAGGTAGCAATCAGCCCCAGCATTTT
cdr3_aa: CASRGGSNQPQHF

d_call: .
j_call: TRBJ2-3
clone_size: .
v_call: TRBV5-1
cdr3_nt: TGCGCCAGCAGCTTAGGGGATACGCAGTATTTT
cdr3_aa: CASSLGDTQYF